The rows below give T cell receptor beta chains drawn from one sample of a study of T cell changes during pregnancy in multiple sclerosis. Profiling relied on immunoSEQ multiplex PCR, and the TCRdb table lists in-frame clones only, not all of them. Of around 100,000 clones in the sample, approximately 90% were seen once. The sequencing used peripheral blood, collected in the third trimester of pregnancy. The receptors originated from a female donor with multiple sclerosis, enrolled in a pregnancy study. Each CDR3 is given with its conserved first and last residue. D genes are given only for firm matches. Clone size, where shown, is once, few, many, or a class for clones that have expanded.

NA,TRBJ2-2,TRBV19,TRBD2,16,CASSIGALAGTGELFF,TGTGCCAGTAGTATCGGAGCGCTAGCGGGAACCGGGGAGCTGTTTTTT
NA,TRBJ1-1,TRBV7-9,TRBD1,14,CASSFQTGATEAFF,TGTGCCAGCAGCTTCCAGACAGGGGCCACTGAAGCTTTCTTT
once,TRBJ1-5,TRBV6-1,TRBD1,15,CASRKTGDSNQPQHF,TGTGCCAGCAGGAAAACAGGGGATAGCAATCAGCCCCAGCATTTT
NA,TRBJ1-2,TRBV7-9,TRBD1,16,CASSLSSWDSSYGYTF,TGTGCCAGCAGCTTGTCTAGTTGGGACAGTTCCTATGGCTACACCTTC
NA,TRBJ2-1,TRBV27,NA,12,CASSLPGNEQFF,TGTGCCAGCAGTTTACCGGGCAATGAGCAGTTCTTC
NA,TRBJ2-7,TRBV27,TRBD1,15,CASSLVGQGAGEQYF,TGTGCCAGCAGTTTAGTCGGACAGGGGGCGGGGGAGCAGTACTTC
NA,TRBJ2-1,TRBV4-2,TRBD2,17,CASSRETSGGGFDEQFF,TGTGCCAGCAGCCGAGAGACTAGCGGGGGGGGTTTCGATGAGCAGTTCTTC
NA,TRBJ2-7,TRBV6-5,NA,13,CASGLGRTYEQYF,TGTGCCAGCGGGCTGGGCAGAACCTACGAGCAGTACTTC
NA,TRBJ1-1,TRBV10-3,TRBD1,13,CAISRGPDSEAFF,TGTGCCATCAGTAGGGGGCCGGACAGCGAAGCTTTCTTT
few,TRBJ2-3,TRBV6-1,TRBD2,17,CASSETPGGGGTDTQYF,TGTGCCAGCAGTGAAACCCCGGGAGGCGGGGGCACAGATACGCAGTATTTT
NA,TRBJ2-7,TRBV7-9,TRBD1,14,CASSPRTGYYEQYF,TGTGCCAGCAGCCCCCGGACAGGGTACTACGAGCAGTACTTC
NA,TRBJ2-1,TRBV5-3,TRBD2,17,CARSDLAGGPGYNEQFF,TGTGCCAGAAGCGATCTAGCGGGGGGGCCGGGGTACAATGAGCAGTTCTTC
NA,TRBJ2-1,TRBV7-9,TRBD2,16,CASSPRLAGGLNEQFF,TGTGCCAGCAGCCCCCGACTAGCGGGAGGGCTGAATGAGCAGTTCTTC
NA,TRBJ1-2,TRBV11-2,TRBD1,14,CASSPTGVKIGYTF,TGTGCCAGCAGCCCTACAGGGGTAAAGATTGGCTACACCTTC
NA,TRBJ2-1,TRBV5-1,TRBD2,14,CASSVGGGNNEQFF,TGCGCCAGCAGCGTGGGCGGGGGGAACAATGAGCAGTTCTTC
NA,TRBJ2-1,TRBV27,TRBD2,15,CASSPGLAGYNEQFF,TGTGCCAGCAGTCCCGGACTAGCGGGGTACAATGAGCAGTTCTTC
NA,TRBJ2-5,TRBV12-1,NA,15,CASSLTGGIGETQYF,TGTGCCAGCAGCTTGACAGGGGGCATAGGAGAGACCCAGTACTTC
NA,TRBJ1-5,TRBV2,NA,14,CASSEGRVPQPQHF,TGTGCCAGCAGTGAGGGCAGGGTCCCTCAGCCCCAGCATTTT
NA,TRBJ2-5,TRBV5-4,NA,15,CASSLVGEGGETQYF,TGTGCCAGCAGCTTGGTGGGGGAGGGGGGAGAGACCCAGTACTTC
NA,TRBJ1-1,TRBV30,NA,15,CAWSYGTGRGTEAFF,TGTGCCTGGAGTTACGGGACTGGTCGGGGCACTGAAGCTTTCTTT
few,TRBJ2-3,TRBV25-1,TRBD1,14,CATSSGGGTDTQYF,TGTGCCACAAGCTCAGGGGGCGGCACAGATACGCAGTATTTT
NA,TRBJ2-6,TRBV5-4,TRBD1,17,CASSLRTGPTGANVLTF,TGTGCCAGCAGCTTGAGGACAGGACCAACTGGGGCCAACGTCCTGACTTTC
once,TRBJ1-6,TRBV5-1,TRBD1,20,CASSPEGPPDREEGNSPLHF,TGCGCCAGCAGCCCGGAGGGTCCGCCGGACAGGGAAGAAGGTAATTCACCCCTCCACTTT
NA,TRBJ2-1,TRBV25-1,NA,16,CASSESRGRIDNEQFF,TGTGCCAGCAGTGAGAGCAGGGGTAGGATTGACAATGAGCAGTTCTTC
NA,TRBJ1-2,TRBV29-1,TRBD1,13,CSGVGQGANSYTF,TGCAGCGGGGTCGGACAGGGGGCTAATAGCTACACCTTC
NA,TRBJ1-2,TRBV19,NA,15,CASKKVWQGNYGYTF,TGTGCCAGTAAAAAAGTGTGGCAGGGTAACTATGGCTACACCTTC
few,TRBJ2-2,TRBV30,TRBD1,12,CALTGVTGELFF,TGTGCCTTGACAGGGGTCACCGGGGAGCTGTTTTTT
NA,TRBJ1-4,TRBV18,NA,14,CASSHERGSEKLFF,TGTGCCAGCTCTCACGAACGGGGGTCTGAAAAACTGTTTTTT
NA,TRBJ2-1,TRBV5-1,NA,17,CASSLGRGIISYNEQFF,TGCGCCAGCAGCTTGGGGCGCGGGATTATCTCCTACAATGAGCAGTTCTTC
NA,TRBJ2-7,TRBV30,TRBD1,13,CAWSVYRGNEQYF,TGTGCCTGGAGTGTTTACAGGGGGAACGAGCAGTACTTC
NA,TRBJ2-6,TRBV18,TRBD1,12,CASSPGTGEGTF,TGTGCCAGCTCACCGGGGACAGGGGAAGGGACTTTC
NA,TRBJ2-3,TRBV13,NA,13,CASSTTSTDTQYF,TGTGCCAGCAGCACCACTAGCACAGATACGCAGTATTTT
NA,TRBJ2-3,TRBV9,NA,15,CASTLAIGATDTQYF,TGTGCCAGCACCCTCGCCATAGGGGCCACAGATACGCAGTATTTT
NA,TRBJ1-6,TRBV21-1,NA,17,CASSETPRGGGVLALHF,TGTGCCAGCAGCGAGACCCCTAGGGGGGGAGGCGTCTTAGCCCTCCACTTT
NA,TRBJ1-2,TRBV7-9,NA,13,CASSGEGGYGYTF,TGTGCCAGCAGCGGGGAGGGCGGCTATGGCTACACCTTC
NA,TRBJ1-2,TRBV6-1,NA,13,CASSEGAGRGYTF,TGTGCCAGCAGTGAAGGGGCAGGCAGAGGCTACACCTTC
NA,TRBJ2-7,TRBV10-3,TRBD1,15,CAISEMGQGPYEQYF,TGTGCCATCAGTGAGATGGGACAGGGCCCCTACGAGCAGTACTTC
NA,TRBJ2-3,TRBV27,NA,17,CASSPSSGWVVGDTQYF,TGTGCCAGCAGCCCCTCCTCAGGGTGGGTCGTGGGAGATACGCAGTATTTT
NA,TRBJ1-3,TRBV5-1,TRBD1,16,CASSRHRGTSGNTIYF,TGCGCCAGCAGCCGACACAGGGGGACCTCTGGAAACACCATATATTTT
NA,TRBJ2-1,TRBV11-1,NA,13,CASSLRTSHEQFF,TGTGCCAGCAGCTTACGCACTAGCCATGAGCAGTTCTTC
NA,TRBJ1-6,TRBV30,NA,14,CAWTAGFDNSPLHF,TGTGCCTGGACGGCGGGGTTCGATAATTCACCCCTCCACTTT
once,TRBJ2-1,TRBV7-9,TRBD1,15,CASSRGGTTTHEQFF,TGTGCCAGCAGCCGAGGGGGCACGACGACTCATGAGCAGTTCTTC
NA,TRBJ1-1,TRBV7-3,TRBD1,14,CASSSSDRDTEAFF,TGTGCCAGCAGCTCCTCGGACAGGGACACTGAAGCTTTCTTT
NA,TRBJ2-1,TRBV5-1,TRBD1,18,CASSWGQGVSRSYNEQFF,TGCGCCAGCAGCTGGGGACAGGGGGTCTCACGCTCCTACAATGAGCAGTTCTTC
NA,TRBJ1-2,TRBV29-1,TRBD1,13,CSVTRTGNYGYTF,TGCAGCGTAACCAGGACAGGGAACTATGGCTACACCTTC
NA,TRBJ1-2,TRBV9,TRBD1,15,CASSAEPGTGYGYTF,TGTGCCAGCAGCGCCGAACCTGGGACAGGGTATGGCTACACCTTC
NA,TRBJ2-3,TRBV6-6,NA,13,CASRPDYSDTQYF,TGTGCCAGCAGGCCGGACTACTCGGATACGCAGTATTTT
NA,TRBJ2-7,TRBV6-5,TRBD1,14,CATSTGGASYEQYF,TGTGCCACCAGCACAGGGGGCGCTTCCTACGAGCAGTACTTC
NA,TRBJ2-3,TRBV7-3,NA,15,CASSPSQGDTDTQYF,TGTGCCAGCAGTCCCTCGCAGGGCGACACAGATACGCAGTATTTT
NA,TRBJ1-5,TRBV5-1,TRBD1,15,CASSLGTGESQPQHF,TGCGCCAGCAGCTTGGGGACAGGGGAAAGTCAGCCCCAGCATTTT
NA,TRBJ1-4,TRBV28,NA,14,CASSFGRGNEKLFF,TGTGCCAGCAGTTTCGGGAGGGGGAATGAAAAACTGTTTTTT
NA,TRBJ1-5,TRBV5-5,NA,15,CASTLTGYSNQPQHF,TGTGCCAGCACCCTGACGGGGTATAGCAATCAGCCCCAGCATTTT
once,TRBJ1-1,TRBV7-2,TRBD1,16,CASSLWGQGWTTEAFF,TGTGCCAGCAGCCTATGGGGACAGGGATGGACCACTGAAGCTTTCTTT
NA,TRBJ2-7,TRBV5-1,NA,14,CASSIGQGGLEQYF,TGCGCCAGCAGCATAGGACAGGGAGGGCTCGAGCAGTACTTC
NA,TRBJ2-5,TRBV7-2,NA,13,CASRPPGRETQYF,TGTGCCAGCAGGCCGCCGGGGAGGGAGACCCAGTACTTC
NA,TRBJ2-2,TRBV19,NA,12,CASNGNTGELFF,TGTGCCAGCAACGGGAACACCGGGGAGCTGTTTTTT
NA,TRBJ2-1,TRBV10-2,TRBD2,16,CASSAGTSGPMDEQFF,TGCGCCAGCAGTGCCGGGACTAGCGGCCCTATGGATGAGCAGTTCTTC
NA,TRBJ1-1,TRBV25-1,NA,17,CASSDHHTPNPLAEAFF,TGTGCCAGCAGTGACCACCACACTCCCAACCCTCTAGCTGAAGCTTTCTTT